This T cell receptor (beta chain) was captured by sequencing in a study of cytomegalovirus exposure and HLA in healthy donors listed by TCRdb under 2017. Regarding the study in general: An earlier analysis of approximately 550 of the donors reported roughly 300 Gb of sequence data and 100 million to 140 million unique TCR beta sequences from 190 million or so T cells. To predict cytomegalovirus infection status, the study brought together high-throughput TCR immunosequencing, statistical association of individual TCRs with disease status, and machine learning. Across approximately 400 genotyped donors of the cohort, an average of 235,054 unique TCR beta nucleotide sequences per donor were sequenced, and roughly 20% of those sequences were non-productive. In the later analysis, no new phenotypic data were used to find candidate immune exposures; instead, reliance was placed on TCR beta sequences and their occurrence across donors. Every discovery cohort repertoire had been produced on one sequencing platform. About five DR-DQ haplotypes were treated as single units for association and clustering because of strong linkage in the cohort. The aim of the study was to test whether cataloging public T cell receptors could identify signatures of past pathogen exposure. The study used immunosequencing to profile the T cell repertoires of under 700 subjects and linked those repertoires to cytomegalovirus serostatus. An earlier analysis of several hundred of the donors used high-throughput TCR beta sequencing to judge whether each TCR beta V gene segment behaved as functional or pseudogenic. The number of donors typed differed by locus, with roughly 620-640 for A, B, C, DRB1 and DQB1, around 560 for DQA1, 600 to 610 for DPA1, and some 440 for DPB1. Around 320 gigabases of sequencing data and roughly 90 million unique TCR sequences were included in an early release covering about 620 HLA-typed donors. A later genetic analysis took genome-wide SNP genotypes for about three fifths of the roughly 700 donors and used that subset as a discovery cohort. Along with the approximately 650-subject first cohort, a separate validation cohort of some 130 different subjects was used. To study patterns of TCR occurrence, a later analysis re-analyzed previously published TCR beta repertoires from 500 to 850 donors and added high-resolution HLA genotyping. Alongside the repertoire data, information on donor age, sex, ethnicity and CMV serostatus was compiled. Of the approximately 400 genotyped donors, approximately 80% were placed in the genetic ancestry cluster associated with self-reported Caucasian donors. HLA typing covered class I and class II loci at four-digit resolution.

Counted from cysteine to phenylalanine, this CDR3 has 13 amino acids. The only DNA kept is the CDR3, 39 bases in frame from the first base. V is shortened by 4 bases, J by 3 bases, and the region joining them spans 6 bases. CDR1 and CDR2 were assigned from the germline V gene as SGHTA and FQGNSA. To prepare the library, the immunoSEQ multiplex PCR assay was applied. The multiplex PCR relied on a mix of 60 forward primers for TCR Vbeta segments and 13 reverse primers for TCR Jbeta segments. Amplification of the CDR3 region of rearranged TCR beta genes was performed with a multiplex PCR assay on genomic DNA. On the Illumina HiSeq System, the amplified TCR beta libraries were sequenced as 87-base-pair reads. On the authors' methods: A later analysis tallied around 80 million unique TCR beta chains across the 700 or so repertoires, and about 10 million of those chains were shared by two or more donors. Raw reads were error-corrected and collapsed into unique sequences by a nearest-neighbor algorithm in which closely related sequences were merged to remove PCR and sequencing errors. CDR3 sequences were aligned to IMGT reference sequences to assign V, D and J gene segments. For a sequence to be retained, a match of at least six nucleotides to both a V gene segment and a J gene segment was required. Rearrangements were classified as productive when the CDR3 lacked stop codons and remained in frame with V and J, and all other rearrangements were classified as non-productive. Following IMGT convention, CDR3 was defined as the stretch from the second conserved V-encoded cysteine to the conserved J-encoded phenylalanine. The earlier analysis of 500 to 600 of the donors excluded sequences that lacked an unambiguous match to a single V gene segment. An earlier analysis of 587 of the donors called V segments functional above 56.7% productive rearrangements and segregating when the between-donor standard deviation exceeded 5%. A statistical classification framework was built to diagnose cytomegalovirus status from the catalog of TCR beta chain sequences. In a later analysis, V and J genes were assigned by comparing TCR nucleotide sequences against IMGT/GENE-DB human TR gene sequences. A later analysis assigned CDR3 sequences and most-parsimonious VDJ recombination scenarios with the TCRdist pipeline. A later analysis defined each TCR beta chain by its CDR3 amino acid sequence plus V-gene family, and excluded reads lacking a unique V-gene family. To address suspected cross-contamination and a sequencing artifact, a later analysis removed 550 to 750 highly shared, low-generation-probability nucleotide sequences. A later analysis calculated a clonal expansion index for each public chain from normalized within-repertoire ranks of inferred template counts. In a later analysis, generation probabilities were computed using a VDJ recombination model fitted to out-of-frame rearrangements, and the results were checked against IGoR. In a later analysis, hypergeometric tests were used to score TCR-TCR, TCR-HLA and TCR-CMV co-occurrence, with a repertoire-size bias correction applied to TCR pairs. A later analysis estimated false discovery rates by permuting HLA or CMV assignments 20 times. In a later analysis, co-occurring TCRs were grouped using DBSCAN, with TCRdist sequence similarity added in when clustering inside HLA-allele-positive subsets. Co-occurrence clustering excluded repertoires with fewer than 30,000 or more than 120,000 public chains, plus five with anomalous nucleotide sharing. Here the immuneACCESS table is served through TCRdb, limited to in-frame sequences with V and J called. Missing clones are a known gap in these copies; in checked studies unresolved V genes cover under half, and the rest lacks a known reason. V, J and clone size reflect that table, while D and trimming were determined from the DNA. The sample records about 170,000 clones, 80% to 85% of which are singletons. About 2.5% of the sample is taken by the ten largest.

Overall study outcomes, separate from this receptor: In a later analysis, the rate of TCR association differed among HLA loci, with DRB1 alleles having the most associated TCRs and HLA-C alleles having the fewest. A later genetic analysis reported fewer N-insertions in productive TCRs among donors in an Asian-associated ancestry cluster than the roughly 650-donor mean. Because the 87-base-pair reads could not distinguish some IMGT-functional V segments, including TRBV6-2 and TRBV6-3, those segments were excluded. Because counts were too low, seventeen rarely observed V segments, including chromosome 9 orphons, were excluded from the earlier analysis of 587 of the donors. Assigning TCR associations to individual alleles was difficult when HLA alleles, especially DR and DQ, strongly co-occurred. For the cohort, immune exposure information was limited to CMV serostatus. In vitro tests confirmed that a few of the cytomegalovirus-associated TCR beta chains recognize cytomegalovirus antigens. Across donors, most TCR sequences were observed very rarely, whereas some public TCRs were present in many individuals. Roughly uniform sequencing depth across donors was assumed in presence/absence analyses, although this assumption may not hold. V-gene and J-gene trimming of TCR beta chains was associated with a missense DCLRE1C variant in a later genetic analysis, and the association was replicated in an independent cohort. Several of the top co-occurrence clusters appeared to be linked to parvovirus B19, influenza, CMV and Epstein-Barr virus, according to a later analysis. A group of highly shared sequence variants was considered likely to be a technical artifact of the sequencing pipeline. A total of roughly 160 TCR beta chains were listed by the study as associated with cytomegalovirus. Because HLA typing was missing for some donors at each locus, association tests included only the typed subset. The cohort was sequenced for TCR beta chains only, and without alpha or paired-chain data the features that could be detected were limited. A further reported finding was that TCR beta sequences accurately predicted the HLA-A and HLA-B alleles for most subjects in the first cohort. It was suggested by the authors that the approach could potentially be generalized to other disease states and immunological phenotypes. Broadly in line with IMGT annotations, most TCR beta V segments showed up in productive rearrangements about 90% or about 30% of the time in an earlier analysis of several hundred of the donors. In a later analysis, about 16,000 TCR beta sequences were associated with specific HLA alleles at a false discovery rate of 0.05. A later analysis found that HLA-associated TCR beta chains were more clonally expanded and had lower generation probabilities than equally common non-associated chains. Linkage disequilibrium might explain the correlated functional status among segregating V segments, but an unknown experimental factor could not be excluded. The classifier was reported to diagnose cytomegalovirus status with high specificity and sensitivity in both the original and validation cohorts. Most CMV-associated TCR beta chains appeared to be HLA-restricted in a later analysis, and the HLA associations seemed to be driven largely by CMV exposure.

About this clone: It has no known antigen specificity. Base qualities are missing; no much larger clone stands one base away.

The cohort was made up of about 610 healthy bone marrow donors. At the time of sampling, all cohort members were nominally healthy, though unrecorded immune exposures were likely present. The donor was CMV seronegative and was included in the group of a few hundred seronegative cohort members. A peripheral blood sample was provided by each donor, and peripheral blood mononuclear cells were used for TCR beta sequencing. The Qiagen DNeasy Blood Extraction Kit was used to extract genomic DNA from the blood cell samples. The V and J genes are TRBV7-2 and TRBJ1-4; the D gene is unclear. The source material was PBMCs. This receptor was identified in a male donor in good health and CMV-seronegative. CDR3 region: CASSSMSNEKLFF. The DNA reads as follows: TGTGCCAGCAGCTCCATGTCTAATGAAAAACTGTTTTTT.